The sequence of this TCR beta chain was determined in a study of T cell responses to AZD1222 COVID-19 vaccine. Turning to the study itself: Pooled in the analysis were second doses at about 4 or about 12 weeks. Study observations and caveats: Within unmutated variant regions lay the reported targets of nearly half of spike-specific TCRs. At baseline, seropositivity was found in only six or seven AZD1222 recipients. Spike-specific TCR breadth and depth were elevated following two AZD1222 doses.

About this clone: The antigen remains unidentified.

Sequencing used immunoSEQ multiplex PCR; TCRdb keeps in-frame clones, though not all of them. Of some 150,000 clones listed, 88% are singletons. Germline loops: CDR1 SGDLS, CDR2 YYNGEE. The CDR3 runs to 15 residues. V lost 0 bases and J lost 2, with 10 bases in between. The specimen was peripheral blood, collected on day 0 of AZD1222 vaccination. The chain uses TRBV9 and TRBJ2-3, with D perhaps assigned TRBD1 or TRBD2 (5 bases each). The receptor's source is an adult in good health. This CDR3 reads CASSVAWGNTDTQYF. The CDR3, as DNA: TGTGCCAGCAGCGTAGCCTGGGGGAACACAGATACGCAGTATTTT.